This TCR beta chain was recovered during a study of T-cell memory formation after mild COVID-19. Using its own MiXCR run on the 5' RACE reads, TCRdb lists one record per CDR3 protein. The sample includes about 430,000 distinct CDR3 sequences, roughly 24% of them seen just once. A few counts support this clonotype. This clonotype was sampled from an adult woman who had mild COVID-19 (a few samples of this study predate the infection). Cell type and time point are not known. Source material: PBMCs or a T cell subset sorted from them (not recorded which).

The CDR3: CSARDFRREGDYEQFF. The CDR3 bases are TGCAGTGCTAGAGATTTCCGGAGGGAGGGCGATTATGAGCAGTTCTTC. This sequence joins TRBV20-1 and TRBJ2-1; 7 positions agree with TRBD2. CDR3 length: 16 residues. Germline V lookup: CDR1 DFQATT, CDR2 SNEGSKA (reference sequence). V lost 0 bases and J lost 8; bases outside the gene matches: 13.